This T cell receptor beta chain was sequenced in a study of T cell repertoires in cytomegalovirus infection. In the study overall: Public TCR beta signatures provided an indication of both CMV infection and a matching HLA type.

Findings and limits, study-wide: The study found HLA-C-restricted CMV-specific TCR beta clonotypes dominating the ex vivo response.

In its sample, this clonotype was seen many times. Antigen unknown. Trimming pared 3 bases from V and 0 bases from J, leaving 17 bases between. The CDR3 loop spans 17 amino acids. Germline V lookup: CDR1 SNHLY, CDR2 FYNNEI. From the reads, TCRdb called clonotypes with MiXCR, one entry per CDR3 protein. The table lists 150,000 to 200,000 distinct CDR3 sequences, about 28% of them singletons. The TCR sequence derives from a human donor in good health (CMV status not recorded). Some clones in this sample may be carry-over from other donors' samples. Sequencing was performed on PBMCs. This sequence joins TRBV2 and TRBJ1-1; a weak D match, TRBD1 (5 bases). The CDR3 region has the DNA TGTGCCAGCAGTGAGAAGGAAGGGGACCTCATGAACACTGAAGCTTTCTTT. As protein: CASSEKEGDLMNTEAFF.